Each of the 4 T cell receptor beta chains below was sequenced from the same sample in a study of CD8+CD57+ T cells in acquired aplastic anemia (dated by TCRdb to about 2018). Sequenced using an Illumina HiSeq 2000. Profiling of TCR beta VDJ combinations and CDR3 sequences used genomic DNA as the template. The public reads were run again by TCRdb, first through fastp at Q25 and then through MiXCR, and only productive beta chains were kept. Identical CDR3 protein sequences are pooled into one entry, listed with their most common genes and DNA. The sample table records some 120,000 distinct CDR3 sequences; roughly 55% of these occur just once. The ten most abundant clones make up roughly 32% of the sample. Patients chosen for sequencing had shown expansion of CD8+CD57+ cells by flow cytometry. The specimen was sorted CD4+, CD8+, or CD8+CD57+ T cells (not recorded which) from PBMCs. All receptors come from a human donor with aplastic anemia.

The J gene is TRBJ2-7, the V gene TRBV5-1; 8 bases align to TRBD1. Trimming removed 1 base from V and 1 base from J; junction bases left unmatched: 1. The germline V gene has CDR1 SGHRS and CDR2 YFSETQ. There are 14 residues in the CDR3. In nucleotides, the CDR3 is TGCGCCAGCAGCTTGTGGACAGGGTCCTACGAGCAGTACTTC. It is translated as CASSLWTGSYEQYF. Complete variable domain (other parts from reference TRBV5-1 and TRBJ2-7): KAGVTQTPRYLIKTRGQQVTLSCSPISGHRSVSWYQQTPGQGLQFLFEYFSETQRNKGNFPGRFSGRQFSNSRSEMNVSTLELGDSALYLCASSLWTGSYEQYFGPGTRLTVT.

CDR3 sequence (DNA): TGTGCCAGCAGCCACCGGGGACAGACTGAAGCTTTCTTT. It is translated as CASSHRGQTEAFF. The chain carries TRBV7-8 and TRBJ1-1, with 7 bases matching TRBD1. Germline CDR1 and CDR2: SGHVS and FQNEAQ. The CDR3 contains 13 residues. V was pared by 5 bases and J by 5 bases, with 5 bases of the junction left unmatched. Based on the CDR3 plus reference TRBV7-8 and TRBJ1-1, the full variable domain is GAGVSQSPRYKVAKRGQDVALRCDPISGHVSLFWYQQALGQGPEFLTYFQNEAQLDKSGLPSDRFFAERPEGSVSTLKIQRTQQEDSAVYLCASSHRGQTEAFFGQGTRLTVV.

Comments on this clonotype: A much larger clonotype is one base distant, so this may be a read error. The rearrangement links TRBV4-2 to TRBJ2-1, with 10 nucleotides matching TRBD2. CDR1 is LGHNA and CDR2 is YNFKEQ in the germline V gene. The CDR3 spans 16 residues. The CDR3 region is CASSQDRGLATNEQLF. The CDR3 bases are TGTGCCAGCAGCCAAGATCGGGGACTAGCGACCAATGAGCAGCTCTTC.

V usage is TRBV25-1 and J usage is TRBJ2-3; a possible D gene is TRBD1 (6 bases). V lost 4 bases and J 6 bases, leaving 23 bases between the germline ends. CDR1 MGHDK and CDR2 SYGVNS come from the germline V gene. This CDR3 region has 17 residues. The CDR3 coding sequence is TGTGCCAGCAGTGGCCTACAGGGTCGCAGAGAGGGTGATACGCAGTATTTT. This gives the protein CASSGLQGRREGDTQYF.